This record covers a single T cell receptor (beta chain). Amplified TCR beta CDR3 regions derived from RNA transcripts. Researchers ran a first-round RT-PCR on the TCR CDR3 using the HTBI primer set. TCRdb used MiXCR to reprocess the multiplex PCR reads, holding one entry per CDR3 protein. Here the sample spans roughly 40,000 distinct CDR3 sequences, under 60% being singletons. The record originates from a study of T cells in Graves' hyperthyroidism and ophthalmopathy. The source of the PBMCs was approximately 10 ml of fresh peripheral blood. Germline V gene data show CDR1 as SGHVS and CDR2 as FNYEAQ. With 5 bases clipped from V and 3 bases from J, the junction kept 3 bases outside the gene matches. The CDR3 length is 14 residues.

Sequencing was performed on blood. The clonotype comes from a man aged 40-49 years with Graves' ophthalmopathy. The V and J genes are TRBV7-6 and TRBJ2-5, with 10 positions matching TRBD1. For the CDR3, the DNA is TGTGCCAGCAGCCGGGGACAGGGGAAAGAGACCCAGTACTTC. Amino acid sequence: CASSRGQGKETQYF.